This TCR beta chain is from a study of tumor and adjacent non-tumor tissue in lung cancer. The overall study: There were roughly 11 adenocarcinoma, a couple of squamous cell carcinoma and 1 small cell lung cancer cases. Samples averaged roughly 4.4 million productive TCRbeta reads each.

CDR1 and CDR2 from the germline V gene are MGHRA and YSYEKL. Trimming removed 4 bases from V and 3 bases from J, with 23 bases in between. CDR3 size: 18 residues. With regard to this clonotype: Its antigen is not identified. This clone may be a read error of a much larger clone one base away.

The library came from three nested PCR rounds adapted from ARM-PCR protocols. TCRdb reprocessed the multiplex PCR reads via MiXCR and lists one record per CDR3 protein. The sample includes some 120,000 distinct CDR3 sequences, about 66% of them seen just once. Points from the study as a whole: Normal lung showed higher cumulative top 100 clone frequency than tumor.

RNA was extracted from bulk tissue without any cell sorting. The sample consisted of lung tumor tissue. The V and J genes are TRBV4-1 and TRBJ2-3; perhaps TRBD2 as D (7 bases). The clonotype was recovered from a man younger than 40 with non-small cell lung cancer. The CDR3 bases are TGCGCCAGCAGCCCCTCCCTCGGGGGGCTTGGCGCAACAGATACGCAGTATTTT. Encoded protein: CASSPSLGGLGATDTQYF.